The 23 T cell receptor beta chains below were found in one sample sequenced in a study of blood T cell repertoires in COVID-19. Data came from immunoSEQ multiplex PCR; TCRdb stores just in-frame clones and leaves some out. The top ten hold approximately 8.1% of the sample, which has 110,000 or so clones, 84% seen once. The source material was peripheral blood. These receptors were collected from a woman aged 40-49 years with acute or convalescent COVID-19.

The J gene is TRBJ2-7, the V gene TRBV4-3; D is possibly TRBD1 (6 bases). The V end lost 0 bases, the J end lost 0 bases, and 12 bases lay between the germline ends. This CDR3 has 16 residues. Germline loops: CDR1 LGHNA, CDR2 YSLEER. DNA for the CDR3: TGCGCCAGCAGCCAAGATGAGGGGGTCCTCTCCTACGAGCAGTACTTC. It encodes CASSQDEGVLSYEQYF.

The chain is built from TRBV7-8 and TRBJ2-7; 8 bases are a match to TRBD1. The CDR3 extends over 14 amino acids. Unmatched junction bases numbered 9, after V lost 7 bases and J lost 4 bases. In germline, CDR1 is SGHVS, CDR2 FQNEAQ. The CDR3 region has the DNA TGTGCCAGCACCCAGGGGGCAGGGACGTACGAGCAGTACTTC. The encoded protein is CASTQGAGTYEQYF.

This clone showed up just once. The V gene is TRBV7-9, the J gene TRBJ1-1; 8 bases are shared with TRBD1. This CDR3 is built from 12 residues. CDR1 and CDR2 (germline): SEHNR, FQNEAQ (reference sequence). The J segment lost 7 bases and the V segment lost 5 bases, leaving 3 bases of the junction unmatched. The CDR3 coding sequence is TGTGCCAGCAGCCGGACAGGGCTTGAAGCTTTCTTT. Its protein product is CASSRTGLEAFF. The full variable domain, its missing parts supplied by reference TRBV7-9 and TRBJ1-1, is DTGVSQNPRHKITKRGQNVTFRCDPISEHNRLYWYRQTLGQGPEFLTYFQNEAQLEKSRLLSDRFSAERPKGSFSTLEIQRTEQGDSAMYLCASSRTGLEAFFGQGTRLTVV.

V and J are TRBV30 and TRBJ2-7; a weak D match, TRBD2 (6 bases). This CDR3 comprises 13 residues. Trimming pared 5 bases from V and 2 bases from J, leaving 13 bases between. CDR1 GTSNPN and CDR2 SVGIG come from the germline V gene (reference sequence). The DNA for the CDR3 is TGTGCCTGGGGGAAGGGGACTCCCTACGAGCAGTACTTC. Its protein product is CAWGKGTPYEQYF. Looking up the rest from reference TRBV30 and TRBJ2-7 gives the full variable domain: SQTIHQWPATLVQPVGSPLSLECTVEGTSNPNLYWYRQAAGRGLQLLFYSVGIGQISSEVPQNLSASRPQDRQFILSSKKLLLSDSGFYLCAWGKGTPYEQYFGPGTRLTVT.

This CDR3 reads CASSYFSSSTEAFF. CDR3 nucleotide sequence: TGTGCCAGCAGTTACTTTTCTTCCTCCACTGAAGCTTTCTTT. J is TRBJ1-1 and V is TRBV6-2 or TRBV6-3, with D hard to call. V lost 1 base, J lost 4 bases, and 10 bases lay in between. This CDR3 spans 14 amino acids. Germline assignment: CDR1 MNHEY and CDR2 SVGEGT.

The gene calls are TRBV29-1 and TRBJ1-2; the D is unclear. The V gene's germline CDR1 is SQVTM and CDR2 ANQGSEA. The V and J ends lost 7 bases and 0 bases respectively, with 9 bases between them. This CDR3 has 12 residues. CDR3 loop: CSATHSNYGYTF. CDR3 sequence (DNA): TGCAGCGCTACACATTCTAACTATGGCTACACCTTC.

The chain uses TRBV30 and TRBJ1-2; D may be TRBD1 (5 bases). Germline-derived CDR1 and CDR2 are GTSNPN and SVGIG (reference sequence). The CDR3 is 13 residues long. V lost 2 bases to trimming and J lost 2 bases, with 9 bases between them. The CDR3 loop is CAWSPTVNYGYTF. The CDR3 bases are TGTGCCTGGAGTCCGACAGTGAACTATGGCTACACCTTC.

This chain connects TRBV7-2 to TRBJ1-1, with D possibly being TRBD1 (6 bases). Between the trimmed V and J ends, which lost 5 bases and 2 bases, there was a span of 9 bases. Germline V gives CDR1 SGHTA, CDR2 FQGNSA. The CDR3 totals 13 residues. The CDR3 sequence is CASSAQGNTEAFF. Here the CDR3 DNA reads TGTGCCAGCAGCGCACAGGGTAACACTGAAGCTTTCTTT.

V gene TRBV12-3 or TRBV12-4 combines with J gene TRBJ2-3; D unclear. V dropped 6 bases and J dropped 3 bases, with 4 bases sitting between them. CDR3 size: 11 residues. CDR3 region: CASSQTDTQYF. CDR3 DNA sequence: TGTGCCAGCAGCCAGACAGATACGCAGTATTTT.

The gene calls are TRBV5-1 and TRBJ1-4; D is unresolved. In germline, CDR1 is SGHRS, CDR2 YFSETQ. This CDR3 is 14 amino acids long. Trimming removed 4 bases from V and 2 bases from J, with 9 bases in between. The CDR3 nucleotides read TGCGCCAGCAGCGTGGGAGGGACTAATGAAAAACTGTTTTTT. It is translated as CASSVGGTNEKLFF.

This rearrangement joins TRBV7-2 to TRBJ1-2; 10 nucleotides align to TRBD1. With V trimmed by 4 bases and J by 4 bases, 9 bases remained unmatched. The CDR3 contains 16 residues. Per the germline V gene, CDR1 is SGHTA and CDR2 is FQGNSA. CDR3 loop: CASSSTGTGVPYGYTF. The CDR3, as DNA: TGTGCCAGCAGCTCTACCGGGACAGGGGTTCCCTATGGCTACACCTTC. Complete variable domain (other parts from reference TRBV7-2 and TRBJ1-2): GAGVSQSPSNKVTEKGKDVELRCDPISGHTALYWYRQSLGQGLEFLIYFQGNSAPDKSGLPSDRFSAERTGGSVSTLTIQRTQQEDSAVYLCASSSTGTGVPYGYTFGSGTRLTVV.

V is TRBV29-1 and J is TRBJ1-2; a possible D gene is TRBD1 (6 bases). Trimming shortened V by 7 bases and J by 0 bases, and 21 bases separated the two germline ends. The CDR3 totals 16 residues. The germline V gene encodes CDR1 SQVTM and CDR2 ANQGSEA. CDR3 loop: CSAVNLNRVANYGYTF. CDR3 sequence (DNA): TGCAGCGCTGTGAACCTCAACAGGGTAGCTAACTATGGCTACACCTTC.

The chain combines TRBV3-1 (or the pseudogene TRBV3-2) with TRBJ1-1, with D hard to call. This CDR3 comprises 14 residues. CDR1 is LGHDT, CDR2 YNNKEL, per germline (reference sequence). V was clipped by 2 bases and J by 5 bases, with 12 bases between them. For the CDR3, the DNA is TGTGCCAGCAGCCAAAGCGGCGGGAAGACTGAAGCTTTCTTT. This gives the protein CASSQSGGKTEAFF.

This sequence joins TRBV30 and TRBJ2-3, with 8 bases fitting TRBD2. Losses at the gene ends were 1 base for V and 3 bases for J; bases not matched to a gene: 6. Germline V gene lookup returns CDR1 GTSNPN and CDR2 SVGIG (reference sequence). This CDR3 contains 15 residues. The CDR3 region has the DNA TGTGCCTGGAGTGATTTTAGCGGGGTTACAGATACGCAGTATTTT. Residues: CAWSDFSGVTDTQYF.

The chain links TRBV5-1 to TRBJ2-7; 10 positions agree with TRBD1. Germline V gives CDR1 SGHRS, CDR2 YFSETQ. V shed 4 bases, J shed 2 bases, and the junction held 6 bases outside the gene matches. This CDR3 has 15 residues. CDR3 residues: CASSTTGTGAYEQYF. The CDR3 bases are TGCGCCAGCAGCACGACCGGGACAGGGGCCTACGAGCAGTACTTC.

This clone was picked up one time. The chain's CDR3 is CASSYYKEKLFF. The CDR3, as DNA: TGTGCCAGCAGCTATTATAAGGAAAAACTGTTTTTT. The V gene is TRBV6-6, the J gene TRBJ1-4; no firm D call. This CDR3 is built from 12 residues. Looked up from germline, CDR1 is MNHNY and CDR2 is SVGAGI (reference sequence). V was clipped by 6 bases and J by 8 bases, with 10 bases between them.

CDR3 amino acids: CASSLQRNGYTF. The CDR3 nucleotides read TGTGCCAGCAGCTTGCAGAGGAATGGCTACACCTTC. This chain joins TRBV5-6 and TRBJ1-2, with unresolved D. The CDR3 contains 12 residues. V gave up 1 base and J gave up 6 bases, with 7 bases separating them. The germline V gene has CDR1 SGHDT and CDR2 YYEEEE. Filled out from reference TRBV5-6 and TRBJ1-2, the complete variable domain reads DAGVTQSPTHLIKTRGQQVTLRCSPKSGHDTVSWYQQALGQGPQFIFQYYEEEERQRGNFPDRFSGHQFPNYSSELNVNALLLGDSALYLCASSLQRNGYTFGSGTRLTVV.

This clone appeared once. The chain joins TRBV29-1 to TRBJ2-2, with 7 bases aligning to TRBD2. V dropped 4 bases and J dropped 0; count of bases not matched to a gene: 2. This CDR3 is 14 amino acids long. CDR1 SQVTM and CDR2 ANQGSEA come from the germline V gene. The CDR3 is CSVVGTTNTGELFF. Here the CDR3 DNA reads TGCAGCGTTGTTGGGACTACGAACACCGGGGAGCTGTTTTTT.

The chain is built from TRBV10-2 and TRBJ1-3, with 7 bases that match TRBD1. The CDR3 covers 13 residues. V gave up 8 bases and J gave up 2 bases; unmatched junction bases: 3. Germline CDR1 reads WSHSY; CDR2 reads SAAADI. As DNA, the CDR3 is TGCGCCAGCCGACAGGGTACTGGAAACACCATATATTTT. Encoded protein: CASRQGTGNTIYF.

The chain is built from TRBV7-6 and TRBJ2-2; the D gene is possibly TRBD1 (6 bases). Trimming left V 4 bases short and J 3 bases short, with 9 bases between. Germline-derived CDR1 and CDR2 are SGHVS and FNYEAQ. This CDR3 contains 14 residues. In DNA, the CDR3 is TGTGCCAGCAGCTCCGGACAGCACACCGGGGAGCTGTTTTTT. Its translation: CASSSGQHTGELFF.

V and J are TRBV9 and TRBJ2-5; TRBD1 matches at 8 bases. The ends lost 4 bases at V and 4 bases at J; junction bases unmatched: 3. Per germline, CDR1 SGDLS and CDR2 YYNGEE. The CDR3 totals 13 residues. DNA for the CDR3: TGTGCCAGCAGCTTCGGACAGGGAGAGACCCAGTACTTC. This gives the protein CASSFGQGETQYF.

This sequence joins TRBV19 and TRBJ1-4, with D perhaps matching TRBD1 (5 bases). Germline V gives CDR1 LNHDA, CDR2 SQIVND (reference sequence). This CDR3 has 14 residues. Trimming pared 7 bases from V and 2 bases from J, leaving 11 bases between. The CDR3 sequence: CASIFRDTNEKLFF. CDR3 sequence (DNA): TGTGCCAGTATCTTCAGGGATACTAATGAAAAACTGTTTTTT.

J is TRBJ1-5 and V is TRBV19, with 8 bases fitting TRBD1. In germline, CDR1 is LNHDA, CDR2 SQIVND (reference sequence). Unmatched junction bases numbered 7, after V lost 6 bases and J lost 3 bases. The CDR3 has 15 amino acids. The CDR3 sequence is CASSETGAYNQPQHF. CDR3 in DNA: TGTGCCAGTAGCGAGACAGGGGCTTACAATCAGCCCCAGCATTTT.